Included here is one T cell receptor beta chain sequence, with context. What it recognizes is unknown. The sample is drawn from a study of blood T cells in healthy people across ages. Caucasian individuals from Russia who were healthy and aged about 6 to 95 acted as donors. Study-wide findings and caveats: One million T cells yielded diversity estimates that were considered underestimates. Older age coincided with a roughly linear decline in TCR beta diversity per million T cells. Long-lived donors had more naive CD4+ cells and higher diversity than aged donors.

The CDR3 is made up of 14 amino acids. The V and J ends lost 5 bases and 6 bases respectively, with 17 bases between them. Germline lookup yields CDR1 DFQATT and CDR2 SNEGSKA (reference sequence). Primers used in a second PCR of about 7 to 12 cycles were a sample-barcoded 5' primer and a J-beta primer mix. TCRdb recomputed calls from the 5' RACE reads with MiXCR, one row per CDR3 protein. The profile covers 650,000 to 1,000,000 distinct CDR3 sequences, with around 34% appearing a single time and 10% to 15% taken by the ten largest. The TCR originated in a man younger than 35 in good health. The sample comprised blood. V is TRBV20-1 and J is TRBJ1-5, with D maybe TRBD1 (6 bases). CDR3 nucleotides: TGCAGTGCTGCAGGGACATGGCTTGGTCAGCCCCAGCATTTT. It yields the protein CSAAGTWLGQPQHF.